A selection of T cell receptor beta chains follows, all from one sample in a study of cytomegalovirus exposure and HLA in healthy donors. Method: immunoSEQ multiplex PCR; TCRdb's copy keeps in-frame clones and lacks some. Counted here are roughly 150,000 clones, less than 65% occurring once; the ten biggest clones make up 2.5% to 3.5%. The sequenced sample consisted of PBMCs. All receptors derive from a woman aged 25 to 45 in good health and CMV-seropositive. Both conserved end residues are part of each CDR3. The D gene is left open where the match is weak. Rows give clone size only sometimes, using once, few, many, or a class for an expanded clone.

cdr3_aa cdr3_nt j_call d_call clone_size v_call
CASSLFRGLQGAPLNTQYF TGCGCCAGCAGCTTGTTTCGCGGTTTACAGGGGGCCCCTCTGAATACGCAGTATTTT TRBJ2-3 TRBD1 NA TRBV5-1
CAISDGSGGSYNEQFF TGTGCCATCAGTGATGGTTCAGGGGGCTCCTACAATGAGCAGTTCTTC TRBJ2-1 TRBD1 few TRBV10-3
CASSLLEGGMNTEAFF TGTGCCAGCAGTTTATTGGAGGGGGGGATGAACACTGAAGCTTTCTTT TRBJ1-1 NA NA TRBV27
CASSTSAGEKLFF TGTGCCAGCAGCACTAGTGCGGGTGAAAAACTGTTTTTT TRBJ1-4 NA few TRBV6-1
CASSEGVSGSEQFF TGTGCCAGCAGTGAAGGAGTTAGCGGATCCGAGCAGTTCTTC TRBJ2-1 NA NA TRBV2
CASSQDGLAGYAFF TGTGCCAGCAGCCAAGACGGGTTGGCAGGGTATGCTTTCTTT TRBJ1-1 NA NA TRBV4-2
CASSALAGGGEQFF TGTGCCAGCAGTGCACTAGCGGGAGGCGGAGAGCAGTTCTTC TRBJ2-1 TRBD2 NA TRBV6-1
CASSIERGTEAFF TGTGCCAGTAGTATCGAAAGGGGCACTGAAGCTTTCTTT TRBJ1-1 NA few TRBV19
CASSFEADSVAFF TGTGCCAGCAGCTTTGAGGCAGACAGCGTAGCTTTCTTT TRBJ1-1 NA few TRBV12-1
CASSPLDRAGNTIYF TGTGCCAGCAGCCCTCTAGACAGGGCTGGAAACACCATATATTTT TRBJ1-3 TRBD1 few TRBV5-6
CASNPRAGVYEQYF TGTGCCAGCAACCCCCGGGCGGGCGTCTACGAGCAGTACTTC TRBJ2-7 NA NA TRBV6-5
CASSENGGETQYF TGTGCCAGCAGTGAAAACGGGGGAGAGACCCAGTACTTC TRBJ2-5 NA NA TRBV6-1
CASSIDSPYTDTQYF TGCGCCAGCAGCATAGACAGCCCATACACAGATACGCAGTATTTT TRBJ2-3 NA once TRBV5-1
CASTSGVDNEQFF TGTGCCAGCACTAGCGGGGTGGACAATGAGCAGTTCTTC TRBJ2-1 TRBD2 NA TRBV2
CSVDLTALSYNEQFF TGCAGCGTTGATCTGACAGCTCTCTCCTACAATGAGCAGTTCTTC TRBJ2-1 NA few TRBV29-1
CASSQSPPGQGYEQYF TGCGCCAGCAGTCAATCCCCTCCGGGACAGGGTTACGAGCAGTACTTC TRBJ2-7 TRBD1 NA TRBV23-1
CASSSTPSSNEKLFF TGTGCCAGCAGCTCGACACCTTCATCTAATGAAAAACTGTTTTTT TRBJ1-4 NA NA TRBV11-2
CASSFSGQTYEQYF TGTGCCAGCAGCTTCTCGGGACAGACCTACGAGCAGTACTTC TRBJ2-7 TRBD1 NA TRBV7-6
CAISGQGSPFRDEQFF TGTGCCATCTCGGGACAGGGGTCCCCGTTCCGGGATGAGCAGTTCTTC TRBJ2-1 TRBD1 NA TRBV10-3
CASSGSSGQDPAF TGTGCCAGCAGCGGTTCATCCGGACAGGACCCCGCTTTC TRBJ1-2 TRBD1 NA TRBV9
CASSVLSRGEQYF TGTGCCAGCAGCGTTCTTTCCCGAGGCGAGCAGTACTTC TRBJ2-7 NA NA TRBV9
CASSRRVGTEAFF TGTGCCAGCAGTCGTCGGGTCGGAACTGAAGCTTTCTTT TRBJ1-1 NA NA TRBV6-5
CASSIAGRGNTEAFF TGTGCCAGTAGTATAGCGGGCAGGGGTAACACTGAAGCTTTCTTT TRBJ1-1 NA NA TRBV19
CAISEPGTSGGQNLNNEQFF TGTGCCATCAGTGAGCCGGGGACTAGCGGGGGTCAAAATCTTAACAATGAGCAGTTCTTC TRBJ2-1 TRBD2 few TRBV10-3
CASSLNGAGNTDTQYF TGTGCCAGCAGCTTAAACGGTGCGGGAAACACAGATACGCAGTATTTT TRBJ2-3 NA NA TRBV7-3
CASSYITGTGVETQYF TGTGCCAGCAGTTACATAACCGGGACAGGGGTAGAGACCCAGTACTTC TRBJ2-5 TRBD1 NA TRBV6-5
CASSLGAGVFNEQFF TGTGCCAGCAGCTTAGGGGCAGGGGTTTTCAATGAGCAGTTCTTC TRBJ2-1 NA NA TRBV7-9
CASRLRGGPYEQYF TGTGCCAGCAGACTGAGAGGGGGCCCCTACGAGCAGTACTTC TRBJ2-7 TRBD1 NA TRBV2
CASSAGTGKRNTEAFF TGCGCCAGCAGCGCCGGGACAGGGAAGCGGAACACTGAAGCTTTCTTT TRBJ1-1 TRBD1 NA TRBV5-1
CASRTGFTYEQYF TGTGCCAGCAGGACGGGATTCACCTACGAGCAGTACTTC TRBJ2-7 NA NA TRBV2
CASIRSEAGNTIYF TGTGCCAGCATTAGGTCCGAGGCTGGAAACACCATATATTTT TRBJ1-3 NA NA TRBV6-1
CASSFELAGRGAQYF TGTGCCAGCAGCTTTGAACTAGCGGGGAGGGGGGCCCAGTACTTC TRBJ2-5 TRBD2 few TRBV11-1
CASSWASYNEQFF TGTGCCAGCAGTTGGGCCAGCTACAATGAGCAGTTCTTC TRBJ2-1 NA NA TRBV27
CAIRQGNGNTIYF TGTGCCATCAGGCAGGGGAACGGAAACACCATATATTTT TRBJ1-3 NA few TRBV10-3
CASSLWTREGNEQYF TGTGCCAGCAGCTTATGGACCAGGGAGGGAAACGAGCAGTACTTC TRBJ2-7 TRBD2 NA TRBV11-2
CASSQGELAGGKDTQYF TGCGCCAGCAGCCAGGGGGAACTAGCGGGAGGGAAAGATACGCAGTATTTT TRBJ2-3 TRBD2 once TRBV4-1
CASSYPGQGYNEQFF TGTGCCAGCAGTTACCCCGGACAGGGGTACAATGAGCAGTTCTTC TRBJ2-1 TRBD1 NA TRBV6-5
CAWSTGGAYEQYF TGTGCCTGGAGTACAGGGGGGGCCTACGAGCAGTACTTC TRBJ2-7 NA NA TRBV30
CASRAGLAGSNEQFF TGCGCCAGCAGAGCCGGACTAGCGGGGTCCAATGAGCAGTTCTTC TRBJ2-1 TRBD2 NA TRBV4-1
CASRPTGGGTDTQYF TGTGCCAGCAGGCCGACAGGGGGCGGAACAGATACGCAGTATTTT TRBJ2-3 TRBD1 few TRBV2
CASDQEVSNYGYTF TGTGCCAGCGATCAAGAGGTATCTAACTATGGCTACACCTTC TRBJ1-2 NA NA TRBV7-9
CASSLAQGQYTQYF TGTGCCAGCAGCTTAGCACAGGGACAGTACACCCAGTACTTC TRBJ2-5 TRBD1 NA TRBV7-9
CASCGLARDGELFF TGTGCCAGTTGCGGTCTAGCTCGGGACGGGGAGCTGTTTTTT TRBJ2-2 NA NA TRBV2
CASSYSAQGYYGYTF TGTGCCAGCAGTTACTCCGCGCAGGGGTACTATGGCTACACCTTC TRBJ1-2 NA few TRBV6-6
CAISDGSGYADTQYF TGTGCCATCAGTGATGGTAGCGGGTATGCAGATACGCAGTATTTT TRBJ2-3 TRBD2 few TRBV10-3
CAISDSPYEQYF TGTGCCATCAGTGATAGCCCCTACGAGCAGTACTTC TRBJ2-7 NA NA TRBV10-3
CASRTGRQPQHF TGCGCCAGCAGGACAGGGCGTCAGCCCCAGCATTTT TRBJ1-5 TRBD1 NA TRBV10-2
CASTDNRENTEAFF TGTGCCAGCACCGATAACAGGGAGAACACTGAAGCTTTCTTT TRBJ1-1 NA NA TRBV28
CAISASGEQFF TGTGCCATCAGTGCGAGCGGGGAGCAGTTCTTC TRBJ2-1 NA NA TRBV10-3
CASSESSGPYEQYF TGCGCCAGCAGTGAGTCTTCAGGCCCGTACGAGCAGTACTTC TRBJ2-7 NA few TRBV10-1
CAISDPLAGGPTYEQYF TGTGCCATCAGTGACCCACTAGCGGGGGGCCCTACCTACGAGCAGTACTTC TRBJ2-7 TRBD2 NA TRBV10-3
CASKGTAWEQYF TGTGCCAGCAAAGGGACAGCGTGGGAGCAGTACTTC TRBJ2-7 TRBD1 NA TRBV6-1
CASSAIAGGGVVETQYF TGTGCCAGCAGCGCTATAGCGGGGGGGGGCGTAGTGGAGACCCAGTACTTC TRBJ2-5 TRBD2 once TRBV7-6
CASSQDTGEVGYTF TGTGCCAGCAGCCAGGACACAGGGGAAGTTGGCTACACCTTC TRBJ1-2 TRBD1 NA TRBV5-4
CASSFRDRPSYGYTF TGTGCCAGCAGCTTCCGGGACAGACCATCCTATGGCTACACCTTC TRBJ1-2 TRBD1 few TRBV7-2
CASSLRQGETQYF TGCGCCAGCAGCTTGAGACAGGGAGAGACCCAGTACTTC TRBJ2-5 TRBD1 NA TRBV5-1
CASSIDQLAGAGTQYF TGTGCCAGTAGTATAGATCAGCTAGCGGGAGCTGGGACCCAGTACTTC TRBJ2-5 TRBD2 once TRBV19
CASSIDLWWRTEAFF TGTGCCAGTAGTATAGACTTGTGGTGGAGGACTGAAGCTTTCTTT TRBJ1-1 NA NA TRBV19
CASSPGQGVYDEQFF TGTGCCAGCAGCCCTGGACAGGGGGTTTACGATGAGCAGTTCTTC TRBJ2-1 TRBD1 NA TRBV7-3